A selection of T cell receptor beta chains follows, all from one sample in a study of blood T cell repertoires in COVID-19. Sequencing was performed with immunoSEQ multiplex PCR; in TCRdb, only in-frame clones are kept and a portion is missing. This sample carries around 52,000 clones, roughly nine tenths of them seen once, and the ten largest clones take around 30%. Sequencing input: peripheral blood. These receptors came from a woman of 80 years or more with acute or convalescent COVID-19. Both conserved end residues are part of each CDR3. The D gene is left open where the match is weak. Rows may omit the clone size; those that give it use once, few, many or a size class.

clone_size: NA
v_call: TRBV7-2
cdr3_length: 14
d_call: TRBD1
j_call: TRBJ1-2
cdr3_aa: CASSQHQGAEGYTF
cdr3_nt: TGTGCCAGCAGCCAGCACCAGGGGGCGGAGGGCTACACCTTC

clone_size: NA
v_call: TRBV5-8
cdr3_length: 14
d_call: NA
j_call: TRBJ1-1
cdr3_aa: CASSLQQGYTEAFF
cdr3_nt: TGTGCCAGCAGCTTACAGCAGGGCTACACTGAAGCTTTCTTT

clone_size: NA
v_call: TRBV15
cdr3_length: 15
d_call: NA
j_call: TRBJ1-2
cdr3_aa: CATSRAPSRNYGYTF
cdr3_nt: TGTGCCACCAGCAGAGCCCCGTCGCGTAACTATGGCTACACCTTC

clone_size: NA
v_call: TRBV3-1/TRBV3-2
cdr3_length: 13
d_call: NA
j_call: TRBJ2-7
cdr3_aa: CASSQRSTYEQYF
cdr3_nt: TGTGCCAGCAGCCAACGTAGCACCTACGAGCAGTACTTC

clone_size: NA
v_call: TRBV29-1
cdr3_length: 14
d_call: TRBD1
j_call: TRBJ2-2
cdr3_aa: CSVTQGAGTGELFF
cdr3_nt: TGCAGCGTGACACAGGGGGCGGGCACCGGGGAGCTGTTTTTT

clone_size: few
v_call: TRBV19
cdr3_length: 16
d_call: TRBD1
j_call: TRBJ1-4
cdr3_aa: CASSDPRQGANEKLFF
cdr3_nt: TGTGCCAGTAGTGACCCCCGACAGGGGGCTAATGAAAAACTGTTTTTT

clone_size: once
v_call: TRBV5-1
cdr3_length: 15
d_call: TRBD2
j_call: TRBJ2-1
cdr3_aa: CASSDGGLDYNEQFF
cdr3_nt: TGCGCCAGCAGCGATGGTGGACTAGACTACAATGAGCAGTTCTTC

clone_size: NA
v_call: TRBV9
cdr3_length: 13
d_call: NA
j_call: TRBJ1-6
cdr3_aa: CASSVRGNSPLHF
cdr3_nt: TGTGCCAGCAGCGTAAGGGGGAATTCACCCCTCCACTTT

clone_size: once
v_call: TRBV3-1/TRBV3-2
cdr3_length: 14
d_call: NA
j_call: TRBJ1-5
cdr3_aa: CASSSGTEGGPQHF
cdr3_nt: TGTGCCAGCAGCTCCGGGACCGAAGGGGGGCCCCAGCATTTT

clone_size: NA
v_call: TRBV5-5
cdr3_length: 18
d_call: TRBD2
j_call: TRBJ2-3
cdr3_aa: CASSWGLAGRVATDTQYF
cdr3_nt: TGTGCCAGCAGCTGGGGGCTAGCGGGGAGGGTGGCAACAGATACGCAGTATTTT

clone_size: NA
v_call: TRBV7-9
cdr3_length: 16
d_call: TRBD1
j_call: TRBJ2-3
cdr3_aa: CASSPRQGVSTDTQYF
cdr3_nt: TGTGCCAGCAGCCCGAGACAGGGGGTGAGCACAGATACGCAGTATTTT

clone_size: NA
v_call: TRBV30
cdr3_length: 15
d_call: NA
j_call: TRBJ1-2
cdr3_aa: CAWSPGQGFHGGYTF
cdr3_nt: TGTGCCTGGAGTCCAGGCCAGGGATTTCACGGTGGCTACACCTTC

clone_size: NA
v_call: TRBV27
cdr3_length: 15
d_call: TRBD1
j_call: TRBJ2-2
cdr3_aa: CASRSQGVDTGELFF
cdr3_nt: TGTGCCAGCCGATCGCAGGGGGTGGACACCGGGGAGCTGTTTTTT

clone_size: NA
v_call: TRBV4-1
cdr3_length: 17
d_call: TRBD1
j_call: TRBJ2-2
cdr3_aa: CASSQVATGIYTGELFF
cdr3_nt: TGCGCCAGCAGCCAAGTTGCGACAGGGATTTACACCGGGGAGCTGTTTTTT

clone_size: NA
v_call: TRBV11-2
cdr3_length: 13
d_call: NA
j_call: TRBJ1-5
cdr3_aa: CASSWERGQPQHF
cdr3_nt: TGTGCCAGCAGCTGGGAGCGTGGGCAGCCCCAGCATTTT

clone_size: few
v_call: TRBV19
cdr3_length: 14
d_call: TRBD1
j_call: TRBJ1-2
cdr3_aa: CASSLPEGAYGYTF
cdr3_nt: TGTGCCAGTAGTCTTCCAGAGGGGGCCTATGGCTACACCTTC

clone_size: few
v_call: TRBV19
cdr3_length: 13
d_call: TRBD1
j_call: TRBJ1-1
cdr3_aa: CASYRGMNTEAFF
cdr3_nt: TGTGCCAGTTACAGGGGGATGAACACTGAAGCTTTCTTT